These 25 T cell receptor beta chains share one sample of origin, sequenced in a study of blood T cell repertoires in COVID-19. The repertoire was sequenced with immunoSEQ multiplex PCR; TCRdb's copy has only in-frame clones and lacks some. The sample lists 300,000 to 400,000 clones, around 90% occurring once. The sample taken for sequencing was peripheral blood. Receptors originate from a young woman with COVID-19, enrolled during active disease.

On this clone itself: This sequence may be a read error, since a much larger clone differs from it by one base. The rearrangement joins TRBV7-9 to TRBJ1-1; D is perhaps TRBD1 (5 bases). CDR1 and CDR2 from the germline V gene are SEHNR and FQNEAQ (reference sequence). The CDR3 totals 15 residues. V was shortened by 1 base and J by 5 bases, with 14 bases between the two germline ends. This CDR3 reads CASSLGTRGRTEAFF. Written as DNA, the CDR3 is TGTGCCAGCAGCTTAGGTACAAGGGGCCGTACTGAAGCTTTCTTT.

The chain joins TRBV21-1 to TRBJ2-3; the tabulated D call, TRBD2, remains unverified against the DNA. TRBV21-1 is annotated as a pseudogene. This CDR3 contains 14 residues. The CDR3 bases are TGTGCCAGAAAACGAGCGGGAGAAGGAGATACGCAGTATTTT. It encodes CARKRAGEGDTQYF.

V is TRBV5-1 and J is TRBJ2-3; TRBD2 matches 9 bases. The J segment lost 1 base and the V segment lost 4 bases, leaving 10 bases of the junction unmatched. CDR1 SGHRS and CDR2 YFSETQ come from the germline V gene. The CDR3 spans 17 residues. Here the CDR3 DNA reads TGCGCCAGCAGCCGAGAATTAGCGGGAGTCGGCACAGATACGCAGTATTTT. Translation: CASSRELAGVGTDTQYF. Full variable domain (rest looked up from reference TRBV5-1 and TRBJ2-3): KAGVTQTPRYLIKTRGQQVTLSCSPISGHRSVSWYQQTPGQGLQFLFEYFSETQRNKGNFPGRFSGRQFSNSRSEMNVSTLELGDSALYLCASSRELAGVGTDTQYFGPGTRLTVL.

The chain employs TRBV7-2 and TRBJ2-3; 12 nucleotides agree with TRBD1. V shed 8 bases, J shed 4 bases, and the junction held 1 base outside the gene matches. This CDR3 spans 13 amino acids. Germline V gene data show CDR1 as SGHTA and CDR2 as FQGNSA. The CDR3 coding sequence is TGTGCCAGCGGGACAGGGGGCTCAGATACGCAGTATTTT. This encodes CASGTGGSDTQYF.

About this clone itself: Other DNA sequences from this sample encode an identical CDR3 as well. The chain has TRBV5-1 and TRBJ1-1; no firm D call. CDR3 length: 14 amino acids. The V gene's germline CDR1 is SGHRS and CDR2 YFSETQ. Trimming took off 0 bases at V and 1 base at J, with 7 bases between the two ends. CDR3 in amino acids: CASSLERGNTEAFF. In DNA, the CDR3 is TGCGCCAGCAGCTTGGAAAGAGGGAACACTGAAGCTTTCTTT.

CDR3 sequence reads: CASSPQQQGLSGANVLTF. CDR3 bases: TGTGCCAGCTCACCACAACAACAGGGGTTGTCTGGGGCCAACGTCCTGACTTTC. This chain links TRBV18 with TRBJ2-6, with TRBD1 matching over 7 bases. This CDR3 has 18 residues. Germline trimming cut 1 base from V and 1 base from J; bases unmatched to any gene: 7. Germline V gene sequence: CDR1 KGHSH, CDR2 LQKENI.

This rearrangement joins TRBV30 to TRBJ1-4; 9 nucleotides line up with TRBD1. The length of the CDR3 is 15 residues. V lost 2 bases and J lost 8; bases outside the gene matches: 9. The germline gives CDR1 GTSNPN, CDR2 SVGIG (reference sequence). DNA for the CDR3: TGTGCCTGGAGTCCTGACAGGGGGGGCGGCGAAAAACTGTTTTTT. It is translated as CAWSPDRGGGEKLFF.

The chain has TRBV19 and TRBJ2-1; 7 positions agree with TRBD1. After removal of 5 bases from V and 0 bases from J, the junction contained 10 bases not matched to a gene. This CDR3 comprises 17 residues. Germline V gives CDR1 LNHDA, CDR2 SQIVND (reference sequence). The CDR3 loop reads CASSPDRQTGSYNEQFF. DNA of the CDR3: TGTGCCAGTAGTCCGGACAGGCAAACGGGCTCCTACAATGAGCAGTTCTTC. Together with reference TRBV19 and TRBJ2-1, the CDR3 gives the full variable domain: DGGITQSPKYLFRKEGQNVTLSCEQNLNHDAMYWYRQDPGQGLRLIYYSQIVNDFQKGDIAEGYSVSREKKESFPLTVTSAQKNPTAFYLCASSPDRQTGSYNEQFFGPGTRLTVL.

A single count supports this clone. V usage is TRBV10-3 and J usage is TRBJ2-7; the match to TRBD2 covers 9 bases. CDR3 length: 14 amino acids. The germline gives CDR1 ENHRY, CDR2 SYGVKD. V was clipped by 5 bases and J by 3 bases; unmatched bases: 5. CDR3 nucleotides: TGTGCCATCAGTTGGGAAGCGGGAGGCTACGAGCAGTACTTC. It encodes CAISWEAGGYEQYF.

This clone was seen once. This rearrangement joins TRBV7-9 to TRBJ1-2; 11 nucleotides agree with TRBD1. Per the germline V gene, CDR1 is SEHNR and CDR2 is FQNEAQ (reference sequence). J was trimmed by 2 bases and V by 2 bases; bases with no gene match: 4. The CDR3 is 16 amino acids. The CDR3, as DNA: TGTGCCAGCAGCTTAAGGGGGACAGGGGGAAACTATGGCTACACCTTC. Protein: CASSLRGTGGNYGYTF. The whole variable domain, remainder taken from reference TRBV7-9 and TRBJ1-2, is DTGVSQNPRHKITKRGQNVTFRCDPISEHNRLYWYRQTLGQGPEFLTYFQNEAQLEKSRLLSDRFSAERPKGSFSTLEIQRTEQGDSAMYLCASSLRGTGGNYGYTFGSGTRLTVV.

The CDR3 bases are TGTGCCAGCTCACAGCAGGGAACTGAAGCTTTCTTT. Translated, it gives CASSQQGTEAFF. V usage is TRBV18 and J usage is TRBJ1-1, with D perhaps matching TRBD1 (5 bases). With 4 bases removed from V and 5 bases from J, the gap between germline ends came to 8 bases. CDR3 length: 12 residues. CDR1 KGHSH and CDR2 LQKENI come from the germline V gene.

The chain links TRBV18 to TRBJ2-1, with 10 nucleotides matching TRBD2. This CDR3 contains 17 residues. After removal of 4 bases from V and 5 bases from J, the junction contained 11 bases not matched to a gene. Germline V gene data show CDR1 as KGHSH and CDR2 as LQKENI. The DNA for the CDR3 is TGTGCCAGCTCACGCATTATTTCTAGCGGGAGACACAATGAGCAGTTCTTC. It is translated as CASSRIISSGRHNEQFF.

The chain couples TRBV28 to TRBJ1-3; D ambiguous. Trimming left V 2 bases short and J 5 bases short, with 13 bases between. Per the germline V gene, CDR1 is MDHEN and CDR2 is SYDVKM. CDR3 length equals 15 residues. Written as DNA, the CDR3 is TGTGCCAGCAGTTTAATAGACAAATCAAGAAACACCATATATTTT. It is translated as CASSLIDKSRNTIYF.

The V gene is TRBV5-1, the J gene TRBJ2-3; D unresolved. The CDR3 totals 13 residues. Germline CDR1 is SGHRS and CDR2 is YFSETQ. Deletions cut 4 bases from V and 4 bases from J, with 10 bases between. As DNA, the CDR3 is TGCGCCAGCAGCCCCGGGTCGGCAGATACGCAGTATTTT. This translates into CASSPGSADTQYF.

This clone was counted a single time. The rearrangement uses TRBV11-1 and TRBJ1-2; TRBD1 might be the D (6 bases). This CDR3 contains 15 residues. Germline V CDR1 and CDR2: SGHAT, FQDESV (reference sequence). V lost 4 bases and J 4 bases, leaving 16 bases between the germline ends. CDR3 sequence reads: CASSSADRVSYGYTF. As DNA, the CDR3 is TGTGCCAGCAGCTCTGCGGACAGAGTCTCCTATGGCTACACCTTC.

A remark on this clone: The same CDR3 arises from other DNA sequences in this sample as well. The chain joins TRBV30 to TRBJ1-2; 9 bases are shared with TRBD1. The length of the CDR3 is 13 residues. Germline assignment: CDR1 GTSNPN and CDR2 SVGIG (reference sequence). The junction had 2 bases not matched to a gene; V was cut back by 2 bases and J by 4 bases. DNA of the CDR3: TGTGCCTGGAGTCGACAGGGGGGCTATGGCTACACCTTC. Translated, it gives CAWSRQGGYGYTF.

The chain carries TRBV6-1 and TRBJ2-2; 7 bases align to TRBD2. CDR1 is MNHNS and CDR2 is SASEGT in the germline V gene. The CDR3 has 16 amino acids. V gave up 3 bases and J gave up 4 bases; unmatched junction bases: 8. The CDR3 here is CASSDPSGGSTGELFF. CDR3 coding DNA: TGTGCCAGCAGTGACCCATCGGGCGGGAGCACCGGGGAGCTGTTTTTT.

The rearrangement links TRBV25-1 to TRBJ2-1, with 8 bases that match TRBD1. The CDR3 length is 15 residues. The germline V gene has CDR1 MGHDK and CDR2 SYGVNS. Germline trimming cut 2 bases from V and 8 bases from J; bases unmatched to any gene: 8. In nucleotides, the CDR3 is TGTGCCAGCAGTGAAAGTAAACAGGGGGGCGATGAGCAGTTCTTC. Translated: CASSESKQGGDEQFF.

The chain recombines TRBV5-4 with TRBJ1-3; D unclear. CDR1 SGHNT and CDR2 YYREEE come from the germline V gene (reference sequence). This CDR3 spans 14 amino acids. The V and J ends lost 0 bases and 0 bases respectively, with 4 bases between them. The CDR3 protein is CASSLGSSGNTIYF. In nucleotides, the CDR3 is TGTGCCAGCAGCTTGGGCAGCTCTGGAAACACCATATATTTT.

The J gene is TRBJ1-6, the V gene TRBV6-1, with D perhaps matching TRBD1 (5 bases). The V and J ends lost 1 base and 4 bases respectively, with 8 bases between them. The CDR3 extends over 15 amino acids. Per the germline V gene, CDR1 is MNHNS and CDR2 is SASEGT. CDR3 loop: CASSEDGGYNSPLHF. The DNA of the CDR3 is TGTGCCAGCAGTGAAGATGGGGGGTATAATTCACCCCTCCACTTT.

The chain carries TRBV18 and TRBJ2-3, with D possibly matching TRBD2 (6 bases). Trimming shortened V by 3 bases and J by 0 bases, and 13 bases separated the two germline ends. The length of the CDR3 is 16 residues. From germline, CDR1 is KGHSH and CDR2 LQKENI. The CDR3, as DNA: TGTGCCAGCTCACCGGTGACTAGAAGAAGCACAGATACGCAGTATTTT. Translated, it gives CASSPVTRRSTDTQYF.

The CDR3 loop reads CASSFPGQGMRRTEAFF. For the CDR3, the DNA is TGTGCCAGCAGCTTTCCGGGACAGGGAATGCGGCGCACTGAAGCTTTCTTT. The chain links TRBV7-9 to TRBJ1-1, with 9 bases lining up with TRBD1. The CDR3 length is 17 residues. After removal of 3 bases from V and 4 bases from J, the junction contained 12 bases not matched to a gene. CDR1 is SEHNR, CDR2 FQNEAQ, per germline (reference sequence).

V usage is TRBV6-1 and J usage is TRBJ1-2; tentatively, D is TRBD1 (5 bases). CDR3 length: 16 residues. Germline lookup yields CDR1 MNHNS and CDR2 SASEGT. The V gene lost 4 bases and the J gene lost 4 bases, with 19 bases spanning the gap. The CDR3 reads CASSVISGTLVYGYTF. The CDR3 DNA is TGTGCCAGCAGTGTAATCTCAGGGACTCTCGTCTATGGCTACACCTTC.

The chain combines TRBV10-3 with TRBJ2-7, with 9 bases that match TRBD2. With 4 bases clipped from V and 1 base from J, the junction kept 11 bases outside the gene matches. The CDR3 contains 17 residues. Per germline, CDR1 ENHRY and CDR2 SYGVKD. The CDR3 sequence is CAISAGREGRGSYEQYF. Written as DNA, the CDR3 is TGTGCCATCAGTGCGGGGCGGGAGGGCCGCGGATCCTACGAGCAGTACTTC.

The chain couples TRBV9 to TRBJ2-1, with TRBD2 matching over 8 bases. Per the germline V gene, CDR1 is SGDLS and CDR2 is YYNGEE. The V and J ends lost 4 bases and 2 bases, in that order; junction bases with no gene match: 17. This CDR3 is built from 19 residues. CDR3 nucleotide sequence: TGTGCCAGCAGCTCTCGGGGCAAAGCGGGAGTACCTACCTACAATGAGCAGTTCTTC. It translates to CASSSRGKAGVPTYNEQFF.